The 29 T cell receptor beta chains reported below all come from one sample, sequenced in a study of T-cell memory formation after mild COVID-19. From the 5' RACE reads, TCRdb called clonotypes with MiXCR, one entry per CDR3 protein. The sample shows 350,000 or so distinct CDR3 sequences, about 20% of them seen only once. The sequencing sample was made of PBMCs or a T cell subset sorted from them (not recorded which). The receptors stem from a man between 18 and 29 years old who had mild COVID-19 (a few samples of this study predate the infection). Cell type and time point are not known.

The V call is TRBV6-5, the J call TRBJ2-7; TRBD1 matches 9 bases. The V gene's germline CDR1 is MNHEY and CDR2 SVGAGI. Trimming at V came to 5 bases and at J to 8 bases, leaving 7 bases not matched to a gene. This CDR3 is built from 13 residues. The CDR3 reads CASSEQGATQQYV. CDR3 DNA sequence: TGTGCCAGCAGTGAACAGGGGGCAACACAGCAGTACGTC.

The chain employs TRBV15 and TRBJ1-4; D is perhaps TRBD1 (6 bases). CDR3 length: 15 amino acids. CDR1 is LNHNV and CDR2 is YYDKDF in the germline V gene (reference sequence). The V end was cut by 4 bases, the J end by 2 bases, with 11 bases between. CDR3 DNA sequence: TGTGCCACCAGCACAGCAGGGGCTACTAATGAAAAACTGTTTTTT. Amino acid sequence: CATSTAGATNEKLFF.

This chain joins TRBV28 and TRBJ2-1, with 11 bases matching TRBD2. V shed 5 bases, J shed 2 bases, and the junction held 17 bases outside the gene matches. The CDR3 loop spans 20 amino acids. Germline V lookup: CDR1 MDHEN, CDR2 SYDVKM. The CDR3 loop reads CASSPSQGWLAGGTYNEQFF. For the CDR3, the DNA is TGTGCCAGCAGTCCGTCACAGGGATGGCTAGCGGGGGGCACCTACAATGAGCAGTTCTTC. The entire variable domain, with the rest obtained from reference TRBV28 and TRBJ2-1, is as follows: DVKVTQSSRYLVKRTGEKVFLECVQDMDHENMFWYRQDPGLGLRLIYFSYDVKMKEKGDIPEGYSVSREKKERFSLILESASTNQTSMYLCASSPSQGWLAGGTYNEQFFGPGTRLTVL.

The chain has TRBV20-1 and TRBJ1-3; D is unclear. Trimming shortened V by 1 base and J by 8 bases, and 6 bases separated the two germline ends. CDR3 length: 11 amino acids. CDR1 DFQATT and CDR2 SNEGSKA come from the germline V gene (reference sequence). CDR3 residues: CSARVAHTIYF. The CDR3 region has the DNA TGCAGTGCTAGAGTTGCCCACACCATATATTTT.

This clonotype was found a few times. The gene calls are TRBV5-1 and TRBJ1-1, with unresolved D. Trimming removed 1 base from V and 4 bases from J, with 8 bases in between. Germline values: CDR1 SGHRS, CDR2 YFSETQ. The length of the CDR3 is 13 residues. This CDR3 reads CASSLTWSTEAFF. CDR3 DNA sequence: TGCGCCAGCAGCTTGACATGGAGCACTGAAGCTTTCTTT.

Only a few counts were recorded for this clonotype. The chain uses TRBV20-1 and TRBJ1-1; D may be TRBD1 (5 bases). The CDR3 is made up of 11 amino acids. Germline V CDR1 and CDR2: DFQATT, SNEGSKA (reference sequence). Trimming pared 3 bases from V and 4 bases from J, leaving 6 bases between. CDR3 sequence: CSARDTTEAFF. DNA for the CDR3: TGCAGTGCTAGGGACACCACTGAAGCTTTCTTT.

A few counts support this clonotype. V is TRBV7-9 and J is TRBJ1-2; 12 bases fit TRBD1. This CDR3 spans 15 amino acids. J was trimmed by 4 bases and V by 5 bases; bases with no gene match: 5. Germline assignment: CDR1 SEHNR and CDR2 FQNEAQ (reference sequence). CDR3 region: CASSLGTGGGYGYTF. The CDR3 coding sequence is TGTGCCAGCAGCCTCGGGACAGGGGGCGGCTATGGCTACACCTTC. The whole variable domain, filled in from reference TRBV7-9 and TRBJ1-2, reads DTGVSQNPRHKITKRGQNVTFRCDPISEHNRLYWYRQTLGQGPEFLTYFQNEAQLEKSRLLSDRFSAERPKGSFSTLEIQRTEQGDSAMYLCASSLGTGGGYGYTFGSGTRLTVV.

This clonotype was detected only a few times. V gene TRBV7-9 combines with J gene TRBJ1-1; possible D gene TRBD1, 6 bases. V was cut by 5 bases and J by 8 bases, with 24 bases left in between. The germline gives CDR1 SEHNR, CDR2 FQNEAQ (reference sequence). CDR3 length equals 16 residues. The CDR3 region is CASSDGGPGRGAEAFF. DNA for the CDR3: TGTGCCAGCAGCGACGGCGGACCGGGACGGGGGGCGGAAGCTTTCTTT.

The gene calls are TRBV20-1 and TRBJ2-7, with D possibly TRBD1 on 6 matching bases. The CDR3 is 13 amino acids. CDR1 is DFQATT and CDR2 is SNEGSKA in the germline V gene (reference sequence). The V end lost 5 bases, the J end lost 2 bases, and 13 bases lay between the germline ends. The CDR3 nucleotides are TGCAGTGCTTACCGGACAGAGACCTACGAGCAGTACTTC. Translation: CSAYRTETYEQYF.

J is TRBJ2-7 and V is TRBV5-1; D is ambiguous. This CDR3 region has 13 residues. Germline loops: CDR1 SGHRS, CDR2 YFSETQ. The germline V and J ends were trimmed by 4 bases and 6 bases, with 14 bases remaining between them. The CDR3 DNA reads as TGCGCCAGCAGCCCCATCCCGGGTAGCGAGCAGTACGTC. Translation gives CASSPIPGSEQYV.

The CDR3 reads CASTPRGQGAGEQYV. For the CDR3, the DNA is TGTGCCAGCACCCCCCGTGGACAGGGGGCGGGTGAGCAGTACGTC. V usage is TRBV6-1 and J usage is TRBJ2-7; 11 nucleotides line up with TRBD1. This CDR3 is built from 15 residues. V gave up 7 bases and J gave up 7 bases; unmatched junction bases: 12. Germline V gene data show CDR1 as MNHNS and CDR2 as SASEGT.

This chain joins TRBV9 and TRBJ1-5; a possible D gene is TRBD1 (5 bases). Germline-derived CDR1 and CDR2 are SGDLS and YYNGEE. V was shortened by 0 bases and J by 3 bases, with 10 bases between the two germline ends. The CDR3 loop spans 15 amino acids. CDR3 sequence reads: CASSVAGGFNQPQHF. The CDR3 bases are TGTGCCAGCAGCGTAGCCGGGGGTTTCAATCAGCCCCAGCATTTT.

This clonotype was picked up one time. The V call is TRBV6-2 or TRBV6-3, the J call TRBJ2-5; the D gene is possibly TRBD1 (5 bases). The ends were cut back, 8 bases at V and 5 bases at J, with 18 bases in the middle. This CDR3 region has 14 residues. CDR1 is MNHEY, CDR2 SVGEGT, per germline. The CDR3 protein is CASSPPVKGETQYF. CDR3 coding DNA: TGTGCCAGCTCCCCCCCCGTCAAGGGGGAGACCCAGTACTTC.

V gene TRBV10-3 combines with J gene TRBJ2-3; TRBD2 agrees at 7 bases. The CDR3 has 15 amino acids. Germline CDR1 and CDR2: ENHRY and SYGVKD. J was trimmed by 4 bases and V by 7 bases; bases with no gene match: 11. The CDR3, as DNA: TGTGCCATCAATTCCGGGACTACGGCGTCAGATACGCAGTATTTT. This gives the protein CAINSGTTASDTQYF.

This clonotype was recorded many times. The CDR3 DNA reads as TGCAGCGTTGAAGATGGGCGGGGACCCCAAGAGACCCAGTACTTC. Protein product: CSVEDGRGPQETQYF. The chain employs TRBV29-1 and TRBJ2-5; tentatively, D is TRBD2 (6 bases). The CDR3 has 15 amino acids. Germline CDR1 reads SQVTM; CDR2 reads ANQGSEA. V dropped 0 bases and J dropped 1 base, with 12 bases sitting between them.

The chain recombines TRBV4-3 with TRBJ2-7; 9 positions agree with TRBD1. The CDR3 loop spans 16 amino acids. The V gene end was trimmed by 3 bases and the J gene end by 3 bases; junction bases not matched to a gene: 9. CDR1 LGHNA and CDR2 YSLEER come from the germline V gene. The CDR3 sequence: CASSQYTGTGNYEQYF. The CDR3 coding sequence is TGCGCCAGCAGCCAGTACACCGGGACAGGGAACTACGAGCAGTACTTC.

This clonotype was counted between two and nine times. This chain joins TRBV23-1 and TRBJ2-5, with D maybe TRBD1 (5 bases). TRBV23-1 is an ORF for which the function is uncertain. The CDR3 contains 16 residues. V was trimmed by 7 bases and J by 4 bases, leaving 22 bases between them. CDR3 DNA sequence: TGCGCCAGCAATGAGACAGAGAGATTTAACGGAGAGACCCAGTACTTC. The encoded protein is CASNETERFNGETQYF.

This sequence joins TRBV3-1 and TRBJ2-1; TRBD2 agrees at 14 bases. V was clipped by 4 bases and J by 3 bases; unmatched bases: 8. The CDR3 length is 18 residues. From germline, CDR1 is LGHDT and CDR2 YNNKEL (reference sequence). The CDR3, as DNA: TGTGCCAGCAGCCCCACCGGACTAGCGGGGGGAAGCTACAATGAGCAGTTCTTC. Translated: CASSPTGLAGGSYNEQFF.

This clonotype was detected a few times. This chain connects TRBV3-1 to TRBJ1-4; D unclear. Per germline, CDR1 LGHDT and CDR2 YNNKEL (reference sequence). V lost 1 base and J 4 bases, leaving 10 bases between the germline ends. This CDR3 is built from 15 residues. The chain's CDR3 is CASSQVAGVNEKLFF. The CDR3, as DNA: TGTGCCAGCAGCCAAGTTGCTGGGGTTAATGAAAAACTGTTTTTT. Based on the CDR3 plus reference TRBV3-1 and TRBJ1-4, the full variable domain is DTAVSQTPKYLVTQMGNDKSIKCEQNLGHDTMYWYKQDSKKFLKIMFSYNNKELIINETVPNRFSPKSPDKAHLNLHINSLELGDSAVYFCASSQVAGVNEKLFFGSGTQLSVL.

This clonotype was found many times. The CDR3 protein is CSARDGKGYDEQYF. Here the CDR3 DNA reads TGCAGTGCTAGAGATGGTAAGGGGTACGACGAGCAGTACTTC. The rearrangement links TRBV20-1 to TRBJ2-7; weak D call: TRBD1 (5 bases). CDR3 size: 14 residues. Germline-derived CDR1 and CDR2 are DFQATT and SNEGSKA (reference sequence). The V gene lost 0 bases and the J gene lost 5 bases, with 14 bases spanning the gap.

The chain carries TRBV2 and TRBJ1-5; no clear D gene. Trimming took off 2 bases at V and 2 bases at J, with 10 bases between the two ends. CDR1 SNHLY and CDR2 FYNNEI come from the germline V gene. This CDR3 has 15 residues. CDR3 residues: CASSETDGGNQPQHF. The CDR3 region has the DNA TGTGCCAGCAGTGAAACGGATGGGGGCAATCAGCCCCAGCATTTT.

The sample holds many counts of this clonotype. The chain is built from TRBV7-2 and TRBJ1-6; D not certain. Trimming removed 7 bases from V and 7 bases from J, with 11 bases in between. The CDR3 runs 13 residues. Germline V gene sequence: CDR1 SGHTA, CDR2 FQGNSA. The chain's CDR3 is CASTLDGNSPLHF. The CDR3, as DNA: TGTGCCAGCACCCTAGACGGAAATTCACCCCTCCACTTT.

This clonotype was recorded a few times. The chain joins TRBV25-1 to TRBJ1-2; the match to TRBD1 covers 9 bases. The germline V gene has CDR1 MGHDK and CDR2 SYGVNS. J was trimmed by 8 bases and V by 5 bases; bases with no gene match: 9. The CDR3 totals 14 residues. For the CDR3, the DNA is TGTGCCAGCAGTCCCGGGACAGGGTTTGACGGCTACACCTTC. Protein: CASSPGTGFDGYTF.

V usage is TRBV5-1 and J usage is TRBJ1-2; D perhaps matches TRBD1 (6 bases). This CDR3 is built from 14 residues. Germline loops: CDR1 SGHRS, CDR2 YFSETQ. V lost 5 bases, J lost 0 bases, and 11 bases lay in between. CDR3: CASRTGPTNYGYTF. The CDR3 nucleotides read TGCGCCAGCAGGACAGGCCCTACTAACTATGGCTACACCTTC.

The V gene is TRBV7-3, the J gene TRBJ1-6, with unresolved D. CDR3 size: 14 residues. Trimming pared 2 bases from V and 9 bases from J, leaving 11 bases between. From germline, CDR1 is SGHTA and CDR2 FQGTGA. The DNA for the CDR3 is TGTGCCAGCAGCTTATTAAGCGGAGGTTCACCCCTCCACTTT. Protein: CASSLLSGGSPLHF.

This clonotype appeared many times. The chain is built from TRBV7-3 and TRBJ2-2; D call uncertain. The CDR3 runs 14 residues. CDR1 is SGHTA and CDR2 is FQGTGA in the germline V gene. With 2 bases removed from V and 4 bases from J, the gap between germline ends came to 8 bases. CDR3 protein: CASSLGVGTGELFF. The CDR3 coding sequence is TGTGCCAGCAGCTTAGGGGTCGGCACCGGGGAGCTGTTTTTT.

The chain is built from TRBV5-1 and TRBJ1-1; 12 bases align to TRBD1. Germline V gene data show CDR1 as SGHRS and CDR2 as YFSETQ. The J segment lost 0 bases and the V segment lost 0 bases, leaving 3 bases of the junction unmatched. The CDR3 has 17 residues. The CDR3, as DNA: TGCGCCAGCAGCTTGGCTGGGACAGGGGGCTTGAACACTGAAGCTTTCTTT. It codes for CASSLAGTGGLNTEAFF.

Written as DNA, the CDR3 is TGCAGTGCTAGAGATCCCACAGGGGCAGATACGCAGTATTTT. Its translation is CSARDPTGADTQYF. The rearrangement links TRBV20-1 to TRBJ2-3; 7 nucleotides align to TRBD1. Germline CDR1 reads DFQATT; CDR2 reads SNEGSKA (reference sequence). The V gene end was trimmed by 0 bases and the J gene end by 4 bases; junction bases not matched to a gene: 4. The CDR3 spans 14 residues.

Here the CDR3 reads CASSQGEGFYGYTF. The CDR3 nucleotides are TGCGCCAGCAGCCAAGGGGAGGGGTTTTATGGCTACACCTTC. The chain uses TRBV4-3 and TRBJ1-2, with a weak D call TRBD1 (5 bases). The CDR3 spans 14 residues. Trimming cost V 1 base and J 5 bases, with 11 bases left between them. The germline V gene has CDR1 LGHNA and CDR2 YSLEER.